This T cell receptor (beta chain) appears in the sequencing data of a study of CD8 T cells in ankylosing spondylitis. Study results and limitations: Reported data indicate significant enrichment of disease-linked clones within matched ankylosing spondylitis synovial fluid. Within ankylosing spondylitis blood, a TCR beta motif made up of roughly eight highly homologous variants appeared to be characteristic. Several of the motif variants were reported before in synovial fluid and blood from reactive arthritis.

This clonotype was found many times. Its target is unknown. Quantitative 5'-RACE was performed with molecular barcodes, and it yielded the TCR beta libraries. TCRdb ran MiXCR on the 5' RACE reads and lists one entry per CDR3 protein. This table holds a few hundred thousand distinct CDR3 sequences, over 15% found once. This CDR3 has 14 amino acids. Between the trimmed V and J ends, which lost 2 bases and 1 base, there was a span of 9 bases. Germline CDR1 reads MNHEY; CDR2 reads SVGEGT. Sequencing was performed on blood, either unsorted or a sorted T cell fraction (not recorded which). This TCR was sampled from a male donor with ankylosing spondylitis or in good health (not recorded which). The chain joins TRBV6-2 or TRBV6-3 to TRBJ2-7; TRBD1 or TRBD2 may be the D gene (6 bases each). In DNA form, the CDR3 reads TGTGCCAGCAGTTACAGGGGGACTTCCTACGAGCAGTACTTC. This gives the protein CASSYRGTSYEQYF.